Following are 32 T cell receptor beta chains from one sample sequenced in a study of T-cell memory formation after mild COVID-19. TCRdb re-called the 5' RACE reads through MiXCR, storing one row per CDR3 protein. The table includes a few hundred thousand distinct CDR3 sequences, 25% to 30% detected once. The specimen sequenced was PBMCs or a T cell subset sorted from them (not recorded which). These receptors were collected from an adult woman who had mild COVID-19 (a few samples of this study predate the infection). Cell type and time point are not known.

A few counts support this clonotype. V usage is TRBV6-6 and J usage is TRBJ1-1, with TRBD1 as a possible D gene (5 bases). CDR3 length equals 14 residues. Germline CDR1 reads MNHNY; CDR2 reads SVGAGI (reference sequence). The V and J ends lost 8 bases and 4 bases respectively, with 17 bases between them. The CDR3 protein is CASFEGSRGTEAFF. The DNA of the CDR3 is TGTGCCAGCTTTGAAGGTAGTAGGGGCACTGAAGCTTTCTTT.

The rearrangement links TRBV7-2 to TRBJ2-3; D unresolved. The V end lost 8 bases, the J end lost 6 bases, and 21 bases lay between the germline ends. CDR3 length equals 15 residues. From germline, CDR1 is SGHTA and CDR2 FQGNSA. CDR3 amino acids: CASQEGALSSDTQYF. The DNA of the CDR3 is TGTGCCAGCCAAGAAGGAGCTTTATCCTCGGATACGCAGTATTTT.

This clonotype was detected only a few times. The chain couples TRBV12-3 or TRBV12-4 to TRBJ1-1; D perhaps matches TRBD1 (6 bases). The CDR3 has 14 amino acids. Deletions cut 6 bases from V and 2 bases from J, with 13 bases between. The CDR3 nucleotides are TGTGCCAGCAGAGCCGGGACACTCAACACTGAAGCTTTCTTT. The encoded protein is CASRAGTLNTEAFF.

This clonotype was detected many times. DNA for the CDR3: TGCAGTGCGACTCGAGGGAGGTCCTCCTACGAGCAGTACTTC. Its protein product is CSATRGRSSYEQYF. This rearrangement joins TRBV20-1 to TRBJ2-7, with D perhaps TRBD2 (6 bases). V was shortened by 6 bases and J by 0 bases, with 15 bases between the two germline ends. Germline lookup yields CDR1 DFQATT and CDR2 SNEGSKA (reference sequence). The CDR3 is 14 residues long.

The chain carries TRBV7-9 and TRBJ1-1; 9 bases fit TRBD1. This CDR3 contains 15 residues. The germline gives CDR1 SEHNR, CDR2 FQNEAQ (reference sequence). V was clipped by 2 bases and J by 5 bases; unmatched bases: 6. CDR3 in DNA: TGTGCCAGCAGCTTAAAGGGACAGGGAGTTACTGAAGCTTTCTTT. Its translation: CASSLKGQGVTEAFF.

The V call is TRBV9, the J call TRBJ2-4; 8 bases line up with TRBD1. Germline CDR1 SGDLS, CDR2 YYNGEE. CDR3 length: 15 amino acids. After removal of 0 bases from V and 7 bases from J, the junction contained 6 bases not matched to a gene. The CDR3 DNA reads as TGTGCCAGCAGCGTAGGGTCAGGGGGCAAGAACATTCAGTACTTC. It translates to CASSVGSGGKNIQYF.

The CDR3 reads CASRGTSGQETQYF. CDR3 in DNA: TGCGCCAGCCGCGGAACTAGCGGCCAAGAGACCCAGTACTTC. The chain combines TRBV5-1 with TRBJ2-5; 8 bases fit TRBD2. This CDR3 region has 14 residues. Germline V lookup: CDR1 SGHRS, CDR2 YFSETQ. Losses at the gene ends were 7 bases for V and 1 base for J; bases not matched to a gene: 6.

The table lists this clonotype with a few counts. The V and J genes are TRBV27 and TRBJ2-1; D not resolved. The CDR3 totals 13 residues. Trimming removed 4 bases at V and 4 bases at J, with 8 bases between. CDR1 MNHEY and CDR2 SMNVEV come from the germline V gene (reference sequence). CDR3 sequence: CASSSDPYNEQFF. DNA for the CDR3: TGTGCCAGCAGTTCCGACCCATACAATGAGCAGTTCTTC.

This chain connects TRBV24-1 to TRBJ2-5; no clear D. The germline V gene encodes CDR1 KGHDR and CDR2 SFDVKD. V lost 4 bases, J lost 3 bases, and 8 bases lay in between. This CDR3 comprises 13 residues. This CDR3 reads CATSDTAKETQYF. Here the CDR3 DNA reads TGTGCCACCAGTGACACAGCGAAAGAGACCCAGTACTTC.

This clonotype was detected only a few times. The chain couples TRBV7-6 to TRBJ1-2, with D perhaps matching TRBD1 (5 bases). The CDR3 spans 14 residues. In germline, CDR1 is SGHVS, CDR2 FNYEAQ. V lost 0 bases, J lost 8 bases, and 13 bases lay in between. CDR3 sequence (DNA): TGTGCCAGCAGCTTAGCATCACAGGAGGGAGGCTACACCTTC. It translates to CASSLASQEGGYTF.

The CDR3 coding sequence is TGTGCCACCAGTGCACCAGGGGCTTACTACAATGAGCAGTTCTTC. It translates to CATSAPGAYYNEQFF. The V call is TRBV24-1, the J call TRBJ2-1; possible D gene TRBD1, 6 bases. The length of the CDR3 is 15 residues. Germline CDR1 KGHDR, CDR2 SFDVKD. The V gene lost 5 bases and the J gene lost 3 bases, with 13 bases spanning the gap.

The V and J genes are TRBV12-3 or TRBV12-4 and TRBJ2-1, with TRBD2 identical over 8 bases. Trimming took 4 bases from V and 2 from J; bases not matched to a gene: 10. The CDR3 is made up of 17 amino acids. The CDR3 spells CASSSRPGLDTYNEQFF. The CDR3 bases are TGTGCCAGCAGTTCTCGTCCGGGACTAGACACCTACAATGAGCAGTTCTTC.

The CDR3 DNA is TGTGCCACCAGCAGAGATCTCGGACTAGCGGGGTCGTCCGACTACGAGCAGTACTTC. Encoded protein: CATSRDLGLAGSSDYEQYF. This chain uses TRBV15 with TRBJ2-7; TRBD2 matches at 12 bases. The CDR3 extends over 19 amino acids. V trimming: 0 bases; J trimming: 3 bases; junction bases outside the gene matches: 12. CDR1 is LNHNV and CDR2 is YYDKDF in the germline V gene (reference sequence).

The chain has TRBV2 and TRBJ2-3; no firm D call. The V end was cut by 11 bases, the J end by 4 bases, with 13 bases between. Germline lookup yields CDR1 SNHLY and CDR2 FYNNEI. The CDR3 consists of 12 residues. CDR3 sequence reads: CAYLGSSDTQYF. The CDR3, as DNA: TGTGCCTACCTGGGTAGCTCAGATACGCAGTATTTT.

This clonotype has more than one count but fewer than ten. The chain's CDR3 is CASSFARGETQYF. For the CDR3, the DNA is TGTGCCAGCAGTTTCGCCAGGGGAGAGACCCAGTACTTC. The chain uses TRBV12-3 or TRBV12-4 and TRBJ2-5; TRBD1 might be the D (6 bases). The V gene lost 3 bases and the J gene lost 4 bases, with 9 bases spanning the gap. There are 13 residues in the CDR3.

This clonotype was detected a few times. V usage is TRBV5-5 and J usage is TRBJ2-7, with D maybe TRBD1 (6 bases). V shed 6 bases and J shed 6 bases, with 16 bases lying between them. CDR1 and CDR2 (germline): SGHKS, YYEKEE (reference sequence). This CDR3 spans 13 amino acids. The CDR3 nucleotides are TGTGCCAGCAACTCCAGGGGTAAAGGCGAGCAGTACTTC. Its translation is CASNSRGKGEQYF.

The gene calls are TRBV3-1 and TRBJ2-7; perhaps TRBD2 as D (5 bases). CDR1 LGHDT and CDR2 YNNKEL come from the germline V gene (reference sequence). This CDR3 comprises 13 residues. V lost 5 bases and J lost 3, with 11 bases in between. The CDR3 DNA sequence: TGTGCCAGCAGCGCCGGGATTAACTACGAGCAGTACTTC. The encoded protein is CASSAGINYEQYF.

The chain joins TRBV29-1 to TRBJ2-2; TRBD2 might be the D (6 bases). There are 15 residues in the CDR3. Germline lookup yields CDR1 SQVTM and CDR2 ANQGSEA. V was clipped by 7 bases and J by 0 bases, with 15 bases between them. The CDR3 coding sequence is TGCAGCGCTACAGCCGGGACTGCGAACACCGGGGAGCTGTTTTTT. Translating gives CSATAGTANTGELFF.

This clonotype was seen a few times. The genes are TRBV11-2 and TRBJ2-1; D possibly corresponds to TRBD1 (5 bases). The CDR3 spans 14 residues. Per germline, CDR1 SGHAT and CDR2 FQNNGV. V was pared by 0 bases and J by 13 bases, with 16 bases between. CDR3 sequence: CASSLDPDSHSQFF. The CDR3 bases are TGTGCCAGCAGCTTAGATCCAGACAGCCACTCTCAGTTCTTC.

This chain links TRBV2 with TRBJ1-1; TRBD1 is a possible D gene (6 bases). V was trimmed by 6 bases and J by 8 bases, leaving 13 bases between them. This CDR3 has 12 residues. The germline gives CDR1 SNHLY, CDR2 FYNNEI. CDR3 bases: TGTGCCAGCAGCGAGCCAGGGGAAGAAGCTTTCTTT. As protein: CASSEPGEEAFF.

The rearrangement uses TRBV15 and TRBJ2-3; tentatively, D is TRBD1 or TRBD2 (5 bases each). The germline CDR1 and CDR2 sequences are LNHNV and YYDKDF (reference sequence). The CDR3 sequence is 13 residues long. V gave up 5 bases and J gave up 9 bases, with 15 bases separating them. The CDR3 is CATSALGAGTQYF. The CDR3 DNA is TGTGCCACCAGCGCACTCGGGGCCGGCACGCAGTATTTT.

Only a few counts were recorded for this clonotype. Here the CDR3 DNA reads TGCAGCATTTGTCACCCAGGGGCGAACGAGCAGTACTTC. Amino acids: CSICHPGANEQYF. J is TRBJ2-7 and V is TRBV29-1; possible D gene TRBD1, 6 bases. Trimming took off 8 bases at V and 5 bases at J, with 19 bases between the two ends. The CDR3 sequence is 13 residues long. Germline V gives CDR1 SQVTM, CDR2 ANQGSEA.

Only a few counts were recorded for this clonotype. The CDR3 here is CASSEFGGVTGELFF. CDR3 sequence (DNA): TGTGCCAGCAGTGAATTTGGAGGGGTCACCGGGGAGCTGTTTTTT. The chain uses TRBV6-1 and TRBJ2-2; tentative D call: TRBD2 (6 bases). The germline CDR1 and CDR2 sequences are MNHNS and SASEGT. Trimming pared 2 bases from V and 4 bases from J, leaving 11 bases between. This CDR3 spans 15 amino acids.

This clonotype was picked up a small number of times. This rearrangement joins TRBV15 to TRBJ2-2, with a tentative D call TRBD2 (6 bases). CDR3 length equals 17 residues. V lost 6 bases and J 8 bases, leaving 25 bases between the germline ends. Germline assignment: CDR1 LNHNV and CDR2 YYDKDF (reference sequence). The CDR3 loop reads CATSDTAGTLDPGELFF. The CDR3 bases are TGTGCCACCAGTGACACGGCCGGGACTCTCGACCCGGGGGAGCTGTTTTTT.

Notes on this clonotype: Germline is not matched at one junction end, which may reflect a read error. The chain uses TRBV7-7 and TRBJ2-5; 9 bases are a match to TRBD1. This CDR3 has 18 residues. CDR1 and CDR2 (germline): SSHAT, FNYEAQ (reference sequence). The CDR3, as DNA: TGTGCTAGCAGCCCCGGTGGGGGACAGGGAGAAGCAAGGGAGACCCAGTACTTC. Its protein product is CASSPGGGQGEARETQYF.

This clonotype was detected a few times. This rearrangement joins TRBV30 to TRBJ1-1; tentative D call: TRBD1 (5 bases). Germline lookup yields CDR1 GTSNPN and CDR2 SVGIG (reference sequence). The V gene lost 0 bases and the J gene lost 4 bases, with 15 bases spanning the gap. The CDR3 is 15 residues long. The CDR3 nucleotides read TGTGCCTGGAGTGTCCTGGGGGGGGATGGCACTGAAGCTTTCTTT. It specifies CAWSVLGGDGTEAFF.

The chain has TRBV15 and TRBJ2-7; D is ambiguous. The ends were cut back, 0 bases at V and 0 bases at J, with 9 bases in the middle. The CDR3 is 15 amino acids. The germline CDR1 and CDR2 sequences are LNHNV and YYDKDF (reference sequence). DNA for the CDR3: TGTGCCACCAGCAGAGATGATTACGGCTCCTACGAGCAGTACTTC. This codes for CATSRDDYGSYEQYF.

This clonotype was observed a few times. DNA of the CDR3: TGCAGCGTTGCCTTTCGCATGAACACTGAAGCTTTCTTT. Protein: CSVAFRMNTEAFF. The chain recombines TRBV29-1 with TRBJ1-1; D gene ambiguous. The CDR3 is made up of 13 amino acids. V lost 4 bases to trimming and J lost 0 bases, with 9 bases between them. CDR1 and CDR2 from the germline V gene are SQVTM and ANQGSEA.

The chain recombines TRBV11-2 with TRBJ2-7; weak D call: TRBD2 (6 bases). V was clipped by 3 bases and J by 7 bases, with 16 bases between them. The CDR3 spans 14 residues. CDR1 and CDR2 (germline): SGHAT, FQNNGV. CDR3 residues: CASSLGPGVKEQYF. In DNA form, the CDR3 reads TGTGCCAGCAGCTTGGGCCCGGGAGTAAAAGAGCAGTACTTC.

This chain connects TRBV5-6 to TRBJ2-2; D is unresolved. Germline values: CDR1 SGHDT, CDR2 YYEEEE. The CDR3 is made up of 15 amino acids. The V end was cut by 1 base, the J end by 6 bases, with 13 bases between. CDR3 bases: TGTGCCAGCAGCTTGCCACCGACCCCCCCCGGGGAGCTGTTTTTT. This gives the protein CASSLPPTPPGELFF.

DNA for the CDR3: TGTGCCAGCAGCCAGGGACAAGGGGGCCCCTCGGGAGATACGCAGTATTTT. Translated, it gives CASSQGQGGPSGDTQYF. This rearrangement joins TRBV11-3 to TRBJ2-3; TRBD1 agrees at 7 bases. The junction had 16 bases not matched to a gene; V was cut back by 5 bases and J by 5 bases. The CDR3 has 17 amino acids. The germline V gene encodes CDR1 SGHNT and CDR2 YENEEA.

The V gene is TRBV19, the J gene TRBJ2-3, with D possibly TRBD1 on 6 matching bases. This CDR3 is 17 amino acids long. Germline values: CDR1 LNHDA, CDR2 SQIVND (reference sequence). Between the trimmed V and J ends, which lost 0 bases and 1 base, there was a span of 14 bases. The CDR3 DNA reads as TGTGCCAGTAGTATAGACTCGACAGGCAGGCGCACAGATACGCAGTATTTT. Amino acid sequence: CASSIDSTGRRTDTQYF.